A single sample is the source of the 11 T cell receptor beta chains below, sequenced in a study of cytomegalovirus exposure and HLA in healthy donors. Profiling relied on immunoSEQ multiplex PCR, and the TCRdb table lists in-frame clones only, not all of them. Of about 73,000 clones in the sample, 85% to 95% were seen once. The specimen was PBMCs. All receptors derive from a man between 18 and 35 years old in good health and CMV-seronegative.

This clone was detected once. This chain links TRBV18 with TRBJ1-2; maybe TRBD1 (6 bases). In germline, CDR1 is KGHSH, CDR2 LQKENI. V was pared by 3 bases and J by 5 bases, with 19 bases between. This CDR3 spans 16 amino acids. In DNA, the CDR3 is TGTGCCAGCTCACCGGACAGTCCGCCCCAGTTTTATGGCTACACCTTC. Translating it yields CASSPDSPPQFYGYTF.

The chain uses TRBV11-3 and TRBJ2-3; 8 nucleotides agree with TRBD2. V dropped 2 bases and J dropped 2; count of bases not matched to a gene: 3. This CDR3 has 15 amino acids. Germline V gene data show CDR1 as SGHNT and CDR2 as YENEEA. CDR3 residues: CASSLRSGDTDTQYF. The CDR3 region has the DNA TGTGCCAGCAGCTTACGTAGCGGGGACACAGATACGCAGTATTTT.

The chain uses TRBV30 and TRBJ1-2, with a weak D call TRBD1 (6 bases). Trimming took 7 bases from V and 4 from J, leaving 10 bases between them. The CDR3 loop spans 11 amino acids. Germline CDR1 is GTSNPN and CDR2 is SVGIG (reference sequence). CDR3 amino acids: CAFDRFYGYTF. In DNA form, the CDR3 reads TGTGCCTTTGACAGGTTCTATGGCTACACCTTC. Combining the CDR3 with reference TRBV30 and TRBJ1-2 gives the whole variable domain SQTIHQWPATLVQPVGSPLSLECTVEGTSNPNLYWYRQAAGRGLQLLFYSVGIGQISSEVPQNLSASRPQDRQFILSSKKLLLSDSGFYLCAFDRFYGYTFGSGTRLTVV.

This chain connects TRBV19 to TRBJ1-5; D is ambiguous. CDR1 LNHDA and CDR2 SQIVND come from the germline V gene (reference sequence). The CDR3 is 15 residues long. V lost 7 bases to trimming and J lost 1 base, with 14 bases between them. Here the CDR3 DNA reads TGTGCCAGTAAGCGGACGGCGCGAAGCAATCAGCCCCAGCATTTT. Amino acids: CASKRTARSNQPQHF.

This rearrangement joins TRBV5-1 to TRBJ2-1, with 7 bases fitting TRBD1. Trimming removed 3 bases from V and 0 bases from J; junction bases left unmatched: 6. Germline V gene lookup returns CDR1 SGHRS and CDR2 YFSETQ. The length of the CDR3 is 16 residues. As DNA, the CDR3 is TGCGCCAGCAGCTATGGACAGGCCAGCTCCTACAATGAGCAGTTCTTC. Its protein product is CASSYGQASSYNEQFF.

The rearrangement links TRBV15 to TRBJ2-3; D remains ambiguous. The CDR3 sequence is 12 residues long. V lost 5 bases, J lost 0 bases, and 3 bases lay in between. CDR1 and CDR2 (germline): LNHNV, YYDKDF (reference sequence). The CDR3 sequence: CATSSSTDTQYF. CDR3 coding DNA: TGTGCCACCAGCTCTAGCACAGATACGCAGTATTTT.

The chain joins TRBV9 to TRBJ2-1; 7 positions match TRBD1. Germline-derived CDR1 and CDR2 are SGDLS and YYNGEE. V gave up 4 bases and J gave up 0 bases; unmatched junction bases: 4. CDR3 length: 15 amino acids. This CDR3 reads CASSPDRVSYNEQFF. CDR3 bases: TGTGCCAGCAGCCCTGACAGGGTCTCCTACAATGAGCAGTTCTTC.

CDR3 DNA: TGCGCCAGCAGCCAAGGGGCAGGGCCAATGAACACTGAAGCTTTCTTT. The encoded protein is CASSQGAGPMNTEAFF. The rearrangement joins TRBV4-1 to TRBJ1-1; a possible D gene is TRBD1 (5 bases). V dropped 1 base and J dropped 0 bases, with 12 bases sitting between them. The length of the CDR3 is 16 residues. CDR1 and CDR2 from the germline V gene are MGHRA and YSYEKL.

This clone was seen just once. J is TRBJ2-4 and V is TRBV4-2; unclear D gene. Per germline, CDR1 LGHNA and CDR2 YNFKEQ. Trimming pared 4 bases from V and 0 bases from J, leaving 22 bases between. There are 19 residues in the CDR3. The CDR3 is CASSRETYESPIAKNIQYF. CDR3 in DNA: TGTGCCAGCAGCCGTGAGACATATGAGAGTCCAATAGCCAAAAACATTCAGTACTTC.

The V and J genes are TRBV19 and TRBJ1-1; no firm D call. Germline CDR1 LNHDA, CDR2 SQIVND (reference sequence). This CDR3 region has 12 residues. The ends were cut back, 3 bases at V and 5 bases at J, with 7 bases in the middle. The CDR3, as DNA: TGTGCCAGTAGTATCCGAGGGACTGAAGCTTTCTTT. Translation gives CASSIRGTEAFF.

The chain recombines TRBV10-3 with TRBJ2-1, with a possible D match to TRBD2 (6 bases). This CDR3 is 16 amino acids long. Germline V gives CDR1 ENHRY, CDR2 SYGVKD. V lost 3 bases, J lost 5 bases, and 17 bases lay in between. CDR3 coding DNA: TGTGCCATCAGTGACGCTGAGGGACTCGAGAACAATGAGCAGTTCTTC. Its translation is CAISDAEGLENNEQFF.